This T cell receptor (beta chain) came from a study of Tregs in tolerant kidney transplant recipients. For this clone: Its target is not known.

Generated by immunoSEQ multiplex PCR, the TCRdb table keeps only in-frame clones and is missing some. The sample includes nearly 95,000 clones, roughly 93% seen only once; the top ten take 0.46%. Regarding the study as a whole: Biological reproducibility was not directly addressed, but technical replication error appeared minimal.

Trimming pared 0 bases from V and 4 bases from J, leaving 16 bases between. From germline, CDR1 is SGDLS and CDR2 YYNGEE. CDR3 length equals 16 residues. Unstimulated regulatory T cells (CD4+CD25+CD127-), CD4+CD25- non-regulatory cells, CD4 and CD8 cells were FACS-sorted from thawed PBMCs. Here the sequenced sample was CD4+ T cells from blood, taken before the transplant. This receptor was obtained from a human donor who received a combined kidney and bone marrow transplant. The chain carries TRBV9 and TRBJ1-2; weak D call: TRBD1 (6 bases). CDR3 in amino acids: CASSVAPNTGSYGYTF. CDR3 sequence (DNA): TGTGCCAGCAGCGTAGCCCCAAATACAGGGTCCTATGGCTACACCTTC.